Listed below are T cell receptor delta chains from one sample, sequenced in a study of Vδ1+ human thymocytes. TCRdb re-called clones from the multiplex PCR reads via CATT. The sample yields more than 50,000 delta-chain clones, more than 13% seen once. Sequenced input: Vdelta1+ gamma-delta thymocytes from the thymus. All receptors derive from a girl in the first two years of life who had congenital heart surgery. Each CDR3 is given with its conserved first and last residue. Each record gives: J gene, clone size, V gene, D gene, CDR3 DNA, CDR3 protein. D genes are given only for firm matches. Not every row has a clone size; where given, it reads once, few, many or a size class.

j_call: TRDJ1; clone_size: few; v_call: TRDV2; d_call: TRDD3; cdr3_nt: TGTGCCTGTGACTACCCCCTGGGGATACCTCCCGATAAACTCATCTTT; cdr3_aa: CACDYPLGIPPDKLIF
j_call: TRDJ1; clone_size: -; v_call: TRDV1; d_call: -; cdr3_nt: TGTGCTCTTGGGGAACTTCTTCGCGTGTACACCGATAAACTCATCTTT; cdr3_aa: CALGELLRVYTDKLIF
j_call: TRDJ1; clone_size: -; v_call: TRDV1; d_call: -; cdr3_nt: TGTGCTCTTGGGGAAGGGCCTATGTTCCTCAGGATGCAGGGTACCGATAAACTCATCTTT; cdr3_aa: CALGEGPMFLRMQGTDKLIF
j_call: TRDJ1; clone_size: -; v_call: TRDV1; d_call: TRDD3; cdr3_nt: TGTGCTCTTGGGGAACTTGTCGTCGGACTGGGGGGAATCACCGATAAACTCATCTTT; cdr3_aa: CALGELVVGLGGITDKLIF
j_call: TRDJ1; clone_size: -; v_call: TRDV1; d_call: TRDD3; cdr3_nt: TGTGCTCTTGGGGACCAATCCTTCGGGCGGGGGATCCGCCTCATGGCCGATAAACTCATCTTT; cdr3_aa: CALGDQSFGRGIRLMADKLIF
j_call: TRDJ1; clone_size: few; v_call: TRDV1; d_call: -; cdr3_nt: TGTGCTCTTGGGGGCCGCCTACCCTCGGGGTGGTACACCGATAAACTCATCTTT; cdr3_aa: CALGGRLPSGWYTDKLIF
j_call: TRDJ1; clone_size: -; v_call: TRDV1; d_call: TRDD3; cdr3_nt: TGTGCTCTTGGGGCCCCGGCCTTCCCTTGGGGGATACCCGATAAACTCATCTTT; cdr3_aa: CALGAPAFPWGIPDKLIF
j_call: TRDJ1; clone_size: few; v_call: TRDV1; d_call: TRDD3; cdr3_nt: TGTGCTCTTGGGGAAGCCTTCTTGGCAACCAACACTGGGGGATATTTGTACACCGATAAACTCATCTTT; cdr3_aa: CALGEAFLATNTGGYLYTDKLIF
j_call: TRDJ1; clone_size: -; v_call: TRDV1; d_call: -; cdr3_nt: TGTGCTCTTGGGGAACTACGAAATCCGCCTACCACCCTTTGGGTTAACACCGATAAACTCATCTTT; cdr3_aa: CALGELRNPPTTLWVNTDKLIF
j_call: TRDJ1; clone_size: few; v_call: TRDV1; d_call: TRDD2; cdr3_nt: TGTGCTCTTGGACCTTCCTACTGGGCTCCGGGGATTAAACTCATCTTT; cdr3_aa: CALGPSYWAPGIKLIF
j_call: TRDJ1; clone_size: -; v_call: TRDV1; d_call: TRDD3; cdr3_nt: TGTGCTCTTGGGGAACAGAGTCCCATCACTGGGGGGTTGTACACCGATAAACTCATCTTT; cdr3_aa: CALGEQSPITGGLYTDKLIF
j_call: TRDJ1; clone_size: -; v_call: TRDV1; d_call: TRDD3; cdr3_nt: TGTGCTCTTGGGGAAATTCCCAGGGGACTGGGGGAAGGCGGACTCATCTTT; cdr3_aa: CALGEIPRGLGEGGLIF
j_call: TRDJ1; clone_size: few; v_call: TRDV1; d_call: TRDD3; cdr3_nt: TGTGCTCTTGGGGAACAACCACGTATGGGGGATACGGGGGGCACCGATAAACTCATCTTT; cdr3_aa: CALGEQPRMGDTGGTDKLIF
j_call: TRDJ1; clone_size: few; v_call: TRDV1; d_call: TRDD3; cdr3_nt: TGTGCCCTTGGGGAACTAGATGGTCTTTCCTCGTTACTGGGGGACACCGATAAACTCATCTTT; cdr3_aa: CALGELDGLSSLLGDTDKLIF
j_call: TRDJ1; clone_size: -; v_call: TRDV1; d_call: TRDD3; cdr3_nt: TGTGCTCTTGGGGTGACCTGGGGGAACCCCACCGATAAACTCACCTTT; cdr3_aa: CALGVTWGNPTDKLTF
j_call: TRDJ1; clone_size: -; v_call: TRDV1; d_call: -; cdr3_nt: TGTGCTCTTGGGGAAGTCCGTCATTATCTCGATAAACTCATCTTT; cdr3_aa: CALGEVRHYLDKLIF
j_call: TRDJ1; clone_size: -; v_call: TRDV1; d_call: TRDD3; cdr3_nt: TGTGCTCTTGGGGAACATGCCGGAATGGGGGATAAGACGTATACCGATAAACTCATCTTT; cdr3_aa: CALGEHAGMGDKTYTDKLIF
j_call: TRDJ1; clone_size: -; v_call: TRDV1; d_call: TRDD2; cdr3_nt: TGTGCTCTTGGGGAACAATCCTTCCTAAGGGACGATAAACTCATCTTT; cdr3_aa: CALGEQSFLRDDKLIF
j_call: TRDJ1; clone_size: -; v_call: TRDV1; d_call: TRDD3; cdr3_nt: TGTGCTCTTGGGGAACAGGTGGGGGACCCGTACACCGATAAACTCATCTTT; cdr3_aa: CALGEQVGDPYTDKLIF
j_call: TRDJ1; clone_size: -; v_call: TRDV1; d_call: TRDD3; cdr3_nt: TGTGCTCTTGGGGAAAGAGGAACTACAGCCCTCCCCTGGGGGATACGCGAAGGTCTCGGTAAACTCATCTTT; cdr3_aa: CALGERGTTALPWGIREGLGKLIF
j_call: TRDJ2; clone_size: few; v_call: TRDV1; d_call: -; cdr3_nt: TGTGCTTTTGGGGAACTTACTCCCAGGGTTCCCGCTTTGGCAGCACAACTCTTCTTT; cdr3_aa: CAFGELTPRVPALAAQLFF
j_call: TRDJ1; clone_size: -; v_call: TRDV1; d_call: TRDD3; cdr3_nt: TGTGCTCTTGGGGAACGGACGTTGGGGGGATACACCGATAAACTCATCTTT; cdr3_aa: CALGERTLGGYTDKLIF
j_call: TRDJ1; clone_size: few; v_call: TRDV1; d_call: TRDD3; cdr3_nt: TGTGCTCTTGGGGAACCCTCCTCCTTCCTGGGGGATACCGGGGTGTACACCGATAAACTCATCTTT; cdr3_aa: CALGEPSSFLGDTGVYTDKLIF
j_call: TRDJ1; clone_size: few; v_call: TRDV1; d_call: TRDD3; cdr3_nt: TGTGCTCTTAGGGAACTAACGGCCTCTCCAAAACTGGGGGATAACACGGAGTACACCGATAAACTCATCTTT; cdr3_aa: CALRELTASPKLGDNTEYTDKLIF
j_call: TRDJ1; clone_size: few; v_call: TRDV1; d_call: -; cdr3_nt: TGTGCTCTTGGGATTCCGATCACGCCCACCGATAAACTCATCTTT; cdr3_aa: CALGIPITPTDKLIF
j_call: TRDJ1; clone_size: few; v_call: TRDV3; d_call: TRDD3; cdr3_nt: TGTGCCTTTTATTCCCTGGGGGCCTACACCGATAAACTCATCTTT; cdr3_aa: CAFYSLGAYTDKLIF
j_call: TRDJ1; clone_size: few; v_call: TRDV1; d_call: TRDD3; cdr3_nt: TGTGCTCTTGGGGAAAAGGACCTCCCCCCCTGGGGGGAGTACACCGATAAACTCATCTTT; cdr3_aa: CALGEKDLPPWGEYTDKLIF
j_call: TRDJ1; clone_size: few; v_call: TRDV1; d_call: -; cdr3_nt: TGTGCTCTTGGGGAACTATTAGCGGTCCCCACGCCTTCCCTCTTGTCCGGGGGAAGAGAGACCGATAAACTCATCTTT; cdr3_aa: CALGELLAVPTPSLLSGGRETDKLIF
j_call: TRDJ1; clone_size: few; v_call: TRDV1; d_call: -; cdr3_nt: TGTGCTCTTGGGGAACTAAAACTCCCTCCAACCCATAAACTCATCTTT; cdr3_aa: CALGELKLPPTHKLIF
j_call: TRDJ1; clone_size: -; v_call: TRDV1; d_call: -; cdr3_nt: TGTGCTCTTGGGGAGCCCTCGGGGGGCGCCGGTACCGATAAACTCATCTTT; cdr3_aa: CALGEPSGGAGTDKLIF